These 31 T cell receptor beta chains were sequenced from one sample in a study of T cell responses to AZD1222 COVID-19 vaccine. Only in-frame clones appear in the TCRdb table, and some are missing; sequencing was by immunoSEQ multiplex PCR. Altogether roughly 180,000 clones are present, less than 95% being singletons, with the ten largest covering around 2.9%. The material sequenced was peripheral blood, taken on day 0 of AZD1222 vaccination. The source is an adult in good health.

J is TRBJ1-6 and V is TRBV6-5, with D uncertain. This CDR3 region has 15 residues. CDR1 and CDR2 from the germline V gene are MNHEY and SVGAGI. V lost 5 bases to trimming and J lost 10 bases, with 18 bases between them. CDR3 amino acids: CASSRRAPGESPLHF. The CDR3 DNA follows: TGTGCCAGCAGTCGAAGGGCCCCCGGCGAGTCACCCCTCCACTTT.

The rearrangement uses TRBV6-5 and TRBJ1-1; D might be TRBD1 (5 bases). From germline, CDR1 is MNHEY and CDR2 SVGAGI. The germline V and J ends were trimmed by 4 bases and 4 bases, with 10 bases remaining between them. The CDR3 loop spans 13 amino acids. CDR3 protein: CASSLTRGTEAFF. In DNA form, the CDR3 reads TGTGCCAGCAGTTTGACAAGGGGCACTGAAGCTTTCTTT.

V is TRBV11-2 and J is TRBJ2-2; D remains ambiguous. The V and J ends lost 2 bases and 5 bases respectively, with 12 bases between them. Germline lookup yields CDR1 SGHAT and CDR2 FQNNGV. CDR3 length: 15 residues. The CDR3, as DNA: TGTGCCAGCAGCTTAATGCGACTTGAGACCGGGGAGCTGTTTTTT. This encodes CASSLMRLETGELFF.

The V gene is TRBV29-1, the J gene TRBJ1-1; 7 nucleotides agree with TRBD1. Germline CDR1 and CDR2: SQVTM and ANQGSEA. This CDR3 comprises 12 residues. Germline trimming cut 6 bases from V and 5 bases from J; bases unmatched to any gene: 6. CDR3 sequence: CSVGLQGTEAFF. In DNA form, the CDR3 reads TGCAGCGTGGGATTACAGGGGACTGAAGCTTTCTTT.

The V call is TRBV9, the J call TRBJ1-1; 8 bases line up with TRBD1. V lost 2 bases to trimming and J lost 11 bases; unmatched junction nucleotides: 8. The CDR3 sequence is 13 residues long. Per the germline V gene, CDR1 is SGDLS and CDR2 is YYNGEE. In DNA form, the CDR3 reads TGTGCCAGCAGCGTCCGGGACAGGTCCTCGGCTTTCTTT. This codes for CASSVRDRSSAFF.

This clone came up a few times. The chain combines TRBV10-3 with TRBJ2-6; 9 positions match TRBD1. CDR3 length: 16 residues. In germline, CDR1 is ENHRY, CDR2 SYGVKD. Trimming removed 4 bases from V and 0 bases from J; junction bases left unmatched: 1. The CDR3 nucleotides are TGTGCCATCAGTGGGGACAGGGCCTCTGGGGCCAACGTCCTGACTTTC. It translates to CAISGDRASGANVLTF.

The chain recombines TRBV7-3 with TRBJ1-1, with 7 bases lining up with TRBD1. CDR1 and CDR2 (germline): SGHTA, FQGTGA. The CDR3 totals 14 residues. V dropped 3 bases and J dropped 1; count of bases not matched to a gene: 2. The CDR3 region has the DNA TGTGCCAGCAGCTTGGGGACAGCGAACACTGAAGCTTTCTTT. This translates into CASSLGTANTEAFF.

This chain uses TRBV6-5 with TRBJ2-2, with a weak D call TRBD2 (6 bases). The length of the CDR3 is 16 residues. V was clipped by 0 bases and J by 1 base, with 9 bases between them. Germline V gives CDR1 MNHEY, CDR2 SVGAGI. For the CDR3, the DNA is TGTGCCAGCAGTTACTCCGGGAGACTGAACACCGGGGAGCTGTTTTTT. This codes for CASSYSGRLNTGELFF.

The chain recombines TRBV10-3 with TRBJ2-2, with 15 positions matching TRBD2. The ends lost 9 bases at V and 5 bases at J; junction bases unmatched: 10. Germline CDR1 is ENHRY and CDR2 is SYGVKD. The CDR3 runs to 17 residues. The CDR3 protein is CAIRPPGLAGGTGELFF. CDR3 coding DNA: TGTGCCATAAGACCCCCGGGACTAGCGGGGGGAACCGGGGAGCTGTTTTTT.

The chain combines TRBV6-2 or TRBV6-3 with TRBJ2-5; D may correspond to TRBD1 or TRBD2 (6 bases each). Germline assignment: CDR1 MNHEY and CDR2 SVGEGT. The CDR3 spans 14 residues. Trimming pared 2 bases from V and 5 bases from J, leaving 12 bases between. CDR3 amino acids: CASSYPGAGETQYF. The CDR3 DNA follows: TGTGCCAGCAGTTACCCGGGGGCCGGGGAGACCCAGTACTTC.

The chain recombines TRBV19 with TRBJ1-2; D unclear. The length of the CDR3 is 13 residues. Deletions cut 2 bases from V and 6 bases from J, with 10 bases between. The germline V gene has CDR1 LNHDA and CDR2 SQIVND (reference sequence). The CDR3 DNA sequence: TGTGCCAGTAGTATAACGGGTACCCATGGCTACACCTTC. Protein: CASSITGTHGYTF.

This chain joins TRBV5-6 and TRBJ2-5; unclear D gene. Between the trimmed V and J ends, which lost 1 base and 5 bases, there was a span of 3 bases. Germline V lookup: CDR1 SGHDT, CDR2 YYEEEE. The CDR3 is 11 amino acids. CDR3 nucleotide sequence: TGTGCCAGCAGCTTGCTCGAGACCCAGTACTTC. Translated, it gives CASSLLETQYF.

This chain connects TRBV4-3 to TRBJ2-4; the D is unclear. CDR3 length: 15 amino acids. V dropped 0 bases and J dropped 5 bases, with 11 bases sitting between them. In germline, CDR1 is LGHNA, CDR2 YSLEER. The CDR3 coding sequence is TGCGCCAGCAGCCAAGATTGGCACTATCAAAACATTCAGTACTTC. It encodes CASSQDWHYQNIQYF.

This clone was seen a handful of times. The rearrangement links TRBV19 to TRBJ2-3; D is unclear. The CDR3 covers 11 residues. Trimming took off 4 bases at V and 2 bases at J, with 1 base between the two ends. Looked up from germline, CDR1 is LNHDA and CDR2 is SQIVND (reference sequence). CDR3 loop: CASSTTDTQYF. DNA of the CDR3: TGTGCCAGTAGTACCACAGATACGCAGTATTTT.

The V and J genes are TRBV7-6 and TRBJ2-7, with D maybe TRBD2 (6 bases). The V end was cut by 3 bases, the J end by 6 bases, with 21 bases between. Germline V gives CDR1 SGHVS, CDR2 FNYEAQ. This CDR3 region has 16 residues. The CDR3 nucleotides are TGTGCCAGCAGCTTCCAACCCCCTCCTAGCGCCGTCGAGCAGTACTTC. This encodes CASSFQPPPSAVEQYF.

This chain uses TRBV5-1 with TRBJ1-2, with D perhaps TRBD1 (6 bases). There are 14 residues in the CDR3. V was trimmed by 0 bases and J by 1 base, leaving 7 bases between them. CDR1 SGHRS and CDR2 YFSETQ come from the germline V gene. The CDR3 loop reads CASSLEGDNYGYTF. DNA of the CDR3: TGCGCCAGCAGCTTGGAGGGGGATAACTATGGCTACACCTTC.

The rearrangement uses TRBV18 and TRBJ1-5; D is unresolved. The CDR3 spans 14 residues. Germline CDR1 reads KGHSH; CDR2 reads LQKENI. Trimming cost V 5 bases and J 1 base, with 9 bases left between them. The CDR3 loop reads CASSDEQSNQPQHF. The CDR3 DNA reads TGTGCCAGCTCAGACGAACAGAGCAATCAGCCCCAGCATTTT.

On this clone: Other DNA variants within this sample encode the same CDR3. The chain has TRBV15 and TRBJ1-1, with D uncertain. The CDR3 length is 12 residues. The V end was cut by 0 bases, the J end by 8 bases, with 7 bases between. Germline loops: CDR1 LNHNV, CDR2 YYDKDF (reference sequence). CDR3 in amino acids: CATSRDQQEAFF. CDR3 DNA sequence: TGTGCCACCAGCAGAGATCAGCAAGAAGCTTTCTTT.

The chain has TRBV7-2 and TRBJ2-2, with TRBD2 matching over 8 bases. The CDR3 covers 16 residues. Germline CDR1 reads SGHTA; CDR2 reads FQGNSA. V dropped 5 bases and J dropped 6; count of bases not matched to a gene: 11. The CDR3 region has the DNA TGTGCCAGCAGCCCCGTGTCCGGGGGGGCGGCCGGGGAGCTGTTTTTT. Its protein product is CASSPVSGGAAGELFF.

The chain combines TRBV7-9 with TRBJ2-7; D not resolved. Germline CDR1 reads SEHNR; CDR2 reads FQNEAQ (reference sequence). V lost 5 bases, J lost 4 bases, and 9 bases lay in between. The CDR3 has 12 amino acids. The CDR3 bases are TGTGCCAGCAGCGGGGATGAATACGAGCAGTACTTC. Amino acids: CASSGDEYEQYF.

CDR3 region: CASSNLTGAAYEQYF. In DNA, the CDR3 is TGTGCCAGCAGTAATTTAACAGGGGCCGCCTACGAGCAGTACTTC. This chain connects TRBV6-2 or TRBV6-3 to TRBJ2-7, with 7 bases aligning to TRBD1. After removal of 5 bases from V and 2 bases from J, the junction contained 9 bases not matched to a gene. CDR1 MNHEY and CDR2 SVGEGT come from the germline V gene. There are 15 residues in the CDR3.

The gene calls are TRBV20-1 and TRBJ1-1; 7 bases match TRBD1. Looked up from germline, CDR1 is DFQATT and CDR2 is SNEGSKA (reference sequence). CDR3 size: 11 residues. V lost 7 bases to trimming and J lost 7 bases; unmatched junction nucleotides: 6. The CDR3 DNA reads as TGCAGTGTTGGGACAGATAATGAAGCTTTCTTT. Amino acid sequence: CSVGTDNEAFF.

The rearrangement joins TRBV7-9 to TRBJ2-7, with TRBD1 matching 9 bases. The trim removed 1 base at V and 11 bases at J, leaving 15 bases unmatched. The CDR3 extends over 16 amino acids. Germline V gene data show CDR1 as SEHNR and CDR2 as FQNEAQ (reference sequence). The CDR3 nucleotides are TGTGCCAGCAGCTTAGGGGGTCCGGGACAGGGCAATAGGGAGTACTTC. Its protein product is CASSLGGPGQGNREYF.

The chain has TRBV3-1 (or the pseudogene TRBV3-2) and TRBJ2-1, with a weak D call TRBD2 (5 bases). The CDR3 contains 13 residues. Germline V gene sequence: CDR1 LGHDT, CDR2 YNNKEL (reference sequence). V lost 3 bases and J lost 6, with 9 bases in between. The CDR3 is CASSQELGNEQFF. Written as DNA, the CDR3 is TGTGCCAGCAGCCAGGAACTAGGCAATGAGCAGTTCTTC.

Note on this clone: One junction end does not reproduce the germline sequence, and a read error may be involved. The CDR3: CASSLGQTYEQYF. DNA of the CDR3: TGTGCCAGCAGTTTAGGACAGACCTACGAGCAGTACTTC. The J gene is TRBJ2-7, the V gene TRBV13, with D maybe TRBD1 (6 bases). The CDR3 totals 13 residues. From germline, CDR1 is PRHDT and CDR2 FYEKMQ (reference sequence).

This rearrangement joins TRBV5-1 to TRBJ2-2; D possibly corresponds to TRBD1 (6 bases). This CDR3 is 15 amino acids long. The germline CDR1 and CDR2 sequences are SGHRS and YFSETQ. V lost 2 bases to trimming and J lost 0 bases, with 8 bases between them. Here the CDR3 DNA reads TGCGCCAGCAGCTTAGGGGGTACGAACACCGGGGAGCTGTTTTTT. This codes for CASSLGGTNTGELFF.

The chain uses TRBV7-9 and TRBJ2-1; 7 bases match TRBD1. V gave up 5 bases and J gave up 3 bases; unmatched junction bases: 10. Germline-derived CDR1 and CDR2 are SEHNR and FQNEAQ (reference sequence). The CDR3 totals 16 residues. CDR3: CASSPKPGQLYNEQFF. CDR3 in DNA: TGTGCCAGCAGCCCAAAACCGGGACAGCTCTACAATGAGCAGTTCTTC.

This clone appeared a single time. The gene calls are TRBV3-1 (or the pseudogene TRBV3-2) and TRBJ1-1, with 9 bases aligning to TRBD1. The CDR3 has 14 residues. In germline, CDR1 is LGHDT, CDR2 YNNKEL (reference sequence). The junction had 11 bases not matched to a gene; V was cut back by 4 bases and J by 11 bases. CDR3 sequence (DNA): TGTGCCAGCAGCCCCCAAGCAGGGACAGGGAATGCTTTCTTT. Translating it yields CASSPQAGTGNAFF.

The DNA for the CDR3 is TGTGCCTTTGGACAGGGCCCCATGAACACTGAAGCTTTCTTT. Amino acids: CAFGQGPMNTEAFF. The J gene is TRBJ1-1, the V gene TRBV6-5; 8 bases fit TRBD1. V dropped 11 bases and J dropped 0; count of bases not matched to a gene: 8. The CDR3 is 14 amino acids. The V gene's germline CDR1 is MNHEY and CDR2 SVGAGI.

The V call is TRBV6-4, the J call TRBJ1-5; no firm D call. The V end was cut by 0 bases, the J end by 7 bases, with 10 bases between. The CDR3 length is 14 residues. Germline assignment: CDR1 MRHNA and CDR2 SNTAGT. The CDR3 sequence is CASSDSIGEQPQHF. CDR3 nucleotides: TGTGCCAGCAGTGACTCGATTGGGGAGCAGCCCCAGCATTTT.

The rearrangement uses TRBV30 and TRBJ1-4; a weak D match, TRBD1 (6 bases). V shed 1 base and J shed 4 bases, with 10 bases lying between them. CDR3 length: 14 residues. CDR1 GTSNPN and CDR2 SVGIG come from the germline V gene (reference sequence). The CDR3 loop reads CAWSGGGDNEKLFF. CDR3 DNA: TGTGCCTGGAGTGGAGGGGGGGATAATGAAAAACTGTTTTTT.